A selection of T cell receptor beta chains follows, all from one sample in a study of T cells in Graves' hyperthyroidism and ophthalmopathy. MiXCR, run by TCRdb on the multiplex PCR reads, gives a single entry per CDR3 protein. The data show roughly 740,000 distinct CDR3 sequences, approximately 16% seen once. What was sequenced was blood. The source is a man aged 18 to 30 with Graves' hyperthyroidism. The CDR3 runs from the conserved cysteine through the conserved F or W. The D gene is left open where the match is weak. Only part of the rows carry a size: once, few, many, or a class if the clone is expanded.

d_call: NA; clone_size: once; v_call: TRBV28; j_call: TRBJ1-4; cdr3_aa: CASSPDSQEKLFF; cdr3_nt: TGTGCCAGCAGCCCGGACAGCCAAGAAAAACTGTTTTTT
d_call: NA; clone_size: NA; v_call: TRBV5-1; j_call: TRBJ2-1; cdr3_aa: CASSLWDSSYNEQFF; cdr3_nt: TGCGCCAGCAGCCTCTGGGATTCCTCCTACAATGAGCAGTTCTTC
d_call: NA; clone_size: many; v_call: TRBV11-2; j_call: TRBJ2-1; cdr3_aa: CASTLYRVSYNEQFF; cdr3_nt: TGTGCCAGCACTCTTTACAGGGTTTCCTACAATGAGCAGTTCTTC
d_call: NA; clone_size: many; v_call: TRBV20-1; j_call: TRBJ1-4; cdr3_aa: CSARDQGWATNEKLFF; cdr3_nt: TGCAGTGCTAGAGATCAGGGGTGGGCAACTAATGAAAAACTGTTTTTT
d_call: TRBD2; clone_size: few; v_call: TRBV20-1; j_call: TRBJ2-7; cdr3_aa: CSASSVPSGQGNEQYF; cdr3_nt: TGCAGTGCTAGCTCTGTCCCTAGCGGGCAAGGCAACGAGCAGTACTTC
d_call: TRBD2; clone_size: many; v_call: TRBV7-2; j_call: TRBJ2-1; cdr3_aa: CASSSVGLAGGNEQFF; cdr3_nt: TGTGCCAGCAGCTCCGTCGGACTAGCGGGAGGGAATGAGCAGTTCTTC
d_call: NA; clone_size: many; v_call: TRBV2; j_call: TRBJ2-2; cdr3_aa: CASMGGTRRTGELFF; cdr3_nt: TGTGCCAGCATGGGGGGAACTAGACGCACCGGGGAGCTGTTTTTT
d_call: NA; clone_size: many; v_call: TRBV28; j_call: TRBJ1-1; cdr3_aa: CASRDYRFANTEAFF; cdr3_nt: TGTGCCAGCAGAGACTACAGGTTTGCGAACACTGAAGCTTTCTTT
d_call: NA; clone_size: NA; v_call: TRBV12-5; j_call: TRBJ1-1; cdr3_aa: CASGFNRHTEAFF; cdr3_nt: TGTGCTAGTGGTTTCAACAGACACACTGAAGCTTTCTTT
d_call: NA; clone_size: many; v_call: TRBV7-2; j_call: TRBJ2-3; cdr3_aa: CASSLGRSLGRMAQYF; cdr3_nt: TGTGCCAGCAGCTTAGGACGTAGTCTCGGTCGGATGGCGCAGTATTTT
d_call: NA; clone_size: NA; v_call: TRBV5-4; j_call: TRBJ1-1; cdr3_aa: CASSLRPIGTEAFF; cdr3_nt: TGTGCCAGCAGCTTACGCCCGATCGGCACTGAAGCTTTCTTT
d_call: TRBD1; clone_size: NA; v_call: TRBV6-6; j_call: TRBJ2-7; cdr3_aa: CASSYSDQGDREQYF; cdr3_nt: TGTGCCAGCAGTTACTCAGACCAGGGGGACCGCGAGCAGTACTTC
d_call: NA; clone_size: NA; v_call: TRBV7-2; j_call: TRBJ2-3; cdr3_aa: CASSLGPVTDTQYF; cdr3_nt: TGTGCCAGCAGCTTAGGGCCTGTGACAGATACGCAGTATTTT
d_call: NA; clone_size: NA; v_call: TRBV28; j_call: TRBJ2-7; cdr3_aa: CASSFTLPHYEQYF; cdr3_nt: TGTGCCAGCAGTTTTACCCTACCTCATTACGAGCAGTACTTC
d_call: TRBD2; clone_size: many; v_call: TRBV6-2/TRBV6-3; j_call: TRBJ2-3; cdr3_aa: CASSPLGAGTDTQYF; cdr3_nt: TGTGCCAGCAGTCCCCTCGGAGCGGGGACAGATACGCAGTATTTT
d_call: NA; clone_size: many; v_call: TRBV9; j_call: TRBJ1-2; cdr3_aa: CASSVAGVYGYTF; cdr3_nt: TGTGCCAGCAGCGTAGCGGGCGTCTATGGCTACACCTTC
d_call: NA; clone_size: NA; v_call: TRBV28; j_call: TRBJ2-7; cdr3_aa: CASSPQTPLMSYEQYF; cdr3_nt: TGTGCCAGCAGTCCCCAGACACCACTAATGTCCTACGAGCAGTACTTC
d_call: NA; clone_size: NA; v_call: TRBV4-1; j_call: TRBJ2-5; cdr3_aa: CASSPIGQLQETQYF; cdr3_nt: TGCGCCAGCAGCCCAATCGGACAACTCCAAGAGACCCAGTACTTC
d_call: NA; clone_size: NA; v_call: TRBV4-3; j_call: TRBJ2-1; cdr3_aa: CASSQGRLREQFF; cdr3_nt: TGCGCCAGCAGCCAAGGGAGGTTAAGGGAGCAGTTCTTC
d_call: NA; clone_size: NA; v_call: TRBV2; j_call: TRBJ2-7; cdr3_aa: CASLGPISYEQYF; cdr3_nt: TGTGCCAGCCTTGGACCGATATCCTACGAGCAGTACTTC
d_call: NA; clone_size: many; v_call: TRBV2; j_call: TRBJ1-4; cdr3_aa: CASSGDTWGKLFF; cdr3_nt: TGTGCCAGCAGTGGGGACACATGGGGAAAACTGTTTTTT
d_call: NA; clone_size: many; v_call: TRBV12-3/TRBV12-4; j_call: TRBJ1-6; cdr3_aa: CASNPGALNSPLHF; cdr3_nt: TGTGCCAGCAACCCCGGGGCCCTGAATTCACCCCTCCACTTT
d_call: NA; clone_size: NA; v_call: TRBV9; j_call: TRBJ2-5; cdr3_aa: CASSVGQTPPGYPSESQYF; cdr3_nt: TGTGCCAGCAGCGTAGGACAAACCCCCCCGGGATACCCTTCTGAGAGCCAGTACTTC
d_call: NA; clone_size: NA; v_call: TRBV18; j_call: TRBJ2-1; cdr3_aa: CASSPPTGGAGREQFF; cdr3_nt: TGTGCCAGCTCACCACCGACAGGAGGGGCGGGAAGGGAGCAGTTCTTC
d_call: TRBD1; clone_size: few; v_call: TRBV19; j_call: TRBJ2-2; cdr3_aa: CASSTPRGQGENTGELFF; cdr3_nt: TGTGCCAGTAGTACGCCCCGAGGGCAGGGGGAGAACACCGGGGAGCTGTTTTTT
d_call: TRBD2; clone_size: NA; v_call: TRBV27; j_call: TRBJ2-5; cdr3_aa: CASSLCGRINRGYKGTSGFQTQYF; cdr3_nt: TGTGCCAGCAGTTTATGCGGCAGGATCAACCGGGGCTACAAGGGCACTAGCGGTTTCCAGACCCAGTACTTC
d_call: TRBD2; clone_size: few; v_call: TRBV15; j_call: TRBJ2-2; cdr3_aa: CATSREGVSGRTGELFF; cdr3_nt: TGTGCCACCAGCAGAGAAGGCGTCAGCGGGAGGACCGGGGAGCTGTTTTTT
d_call: NA; clone_size: NA; v_call: TRBV5-1; j_call: TRBJ2-5; cdr3_aa: CASSFGRAGPAPIKTQYF; cdr3_nt: TGCGCCAGCAGCTTTGGCCGTGCCGGTCCTGCCCCAATAAAGACCCAGTACTTC
d_call: TRBD2; clone_size: many; v_call: TRBV20-1; j_call: TRBJ2-5; cdr3_aa: CSARRLAGGGETQYF; cdr3_nt: TGCAGTGCCCGACGGTTAGCGGGAGGGGGCGAGACCCAGTACTTC
d_call: TRBD2; clone_size: many; v_call: TRBV13; j_call: TRBJ2-7; cdr3_aa: CASSLAVVLASEQYF; cdr3_nt: TGTGCCAGCAGCTTAGCCGTGGTACTAGCGAGCGAGCAGTACTTC
d_call: NA; clone_size: many; v_call: TRBV12-3/TRBV12-4; j_call: TRBJ1-2; cdr3_aa: CASSNWTDYGYTF; cdr3_nt: TGTGCCAGCAGTAATTGGACGGACTATGGCTACACCTTC
d_call: NA; clone_size: few; v_call: TRBV2; j_call: TRBJ2-3; cdr3_aa: CASSDWGTQYF; cdr3_nt: TGTGCCAGCAGTGATTGGGGTACGCAGTATTTT
d_call: NA; clone_size: many; v_call: TRBV2; j_call: TRBJ1-5; cdr3_aa: CASTGERNQPQHF; cdr3_nt: TGTGCCAGCACTGGGGAAAGGAATCAGCCCCAGCATTTT
d_call: NA; clone_size: NA; v_call: TRBV6-1; j_call: TRBJ1-5; cdr3_aa: CASREQRTVPNQPQHF; cdr3_nt: TGTGCCAGCAGAGAACAACGGACAGTTCCGAATCAGCCCCAGCATTTT
d_call: NA; clone_size: NA; v_call: TRBV10-3; j_call: TRBJ1-2; cdr3_aa: CAISEGRKNYGYTF; cdr3_nt: TGTGCCATCAGTGAAGGACGGAAGAACTATGGCTACACCTTC
d_call: NA; clone_size: many; v_call: TRBV9; j_call: TRBJ2-2; cdr3_aa: CASSLRAGELFF; cdr3_nt: TGTGCCAGCAGCCTCAGGGCCGGGGAGCTGTTTTTT
d_call: TRBD2; clone_size: many; v_call: TRBV12-3/TRBV12-4; j_call: TRBJ2-1; cdr3_aa: CASSASGRGYEQFF; cdr3_nt: TGTGCCAGCAGCGCTAGCGGGAGGGGTTATGAGCAGTTCTTC
d_call: NA; clone_size: NA; v_call: TRBV4-1; j_call: TRBJ1-1; cdr3_aa: CASSQFGSEAFF; cdr3_nt: TGCGCCAGCAGCCAATTTGGAAGTGAAGCTTTCTTT
d_call: NA; clone_size: few; v_call: TRBV18; j_call: TRBJ2-5; cdr3_aa: CASSPQDNQETQYF; cdr3_nt: TGTGCCAGCTCACCCCAAGACAACCAAGAGACCCAGTACTTC
d_call: TRBD2; clone_size: few; v_call: TRBV20-1; j_call: TRBJ2-7; cdr3_aa: CSISGTSDYEQYF; cdr3_nt: TGCAGCATCTCCGGGACTAGCGACTACGAGCAGTACTTC
d_call: NA; clone_size: many; v_call: TRBV11-2; j_call: TRBJ1-3; cdr3_aa: CASSLGRRGHTIYF; cdr3_nt: TGTGCCAGCAGCTTAGGGCGGCGGGGCCACACCATATATTTT
d_call: NA; clone_size: many; v_call: TRBV6-1; j_call: TRBJ2-7; cdr3_aa: CASSSQVSYEQYF; cdr3_nt: TGTGCCAGCAGTTCACAGGTTTCCTACGAGCAGTACTTC
d_call: TRBD2; clone_size: few; v_call: TRBV7-2; j_call: TRBJ2-1; cdr3_aa: CASSSETTSGSYNEQFF; cdr3_nt: TGTGCCAGCAGCTCGGAAACGACTAGCGGGAGTTACAATGAGCAGTTCTTC
d_call: TRBD1; clone_size: NA; v_call: TRBV30; j_call: TRBJ2-7; cdr3_aa: CAWTVGQAHEQYF; cdr3_nt: TGTGCCTGGACGGTGGGACAGGCCCACGAGCAGTACTTC
d_call: NA; clone_size: few; v_call: TRBV5-5; j_call: TRBJ2-7; cdr3_aa: CASSHPSAKGIGSYEQYF; cdr3_nt: TGTGCCAGCAGCCACCCCTCGGCGAAAGGCATAGGCTCCTACGAGCAGTACTTC
d_call: NA; clone_size: many; v_call: TRBV7-2; j_call: TRBJ2-7; cdr3_aa: CASSSQYEQYF; cdr3_nt: TGTGCCAGCAGCTCCCAATACGAGCAGTACTTC
d_call: TRBD1; clone_size: NA; v_call: TRBV4-1; j_call: TRBJ2-7; cdr3_aa: CASSQGRGSSYEQYF; cdr3_nt: TGCGCCAGCAGCCAAGGCAGGGGGAGCTCCTACGAGCAGTACTTC